This T cell receptor beta chain originates from a study of monozygotic twins with inflammatory bowel disease. The germline gives CDR1 SGHAT, CDR2 FQDESV (reference sequence). The CDR3 totals 18 residues. UMIs containing a 6-nucleotide sample barcode were added via template switching. TCRdb reprocessed the 5' RACE reads and keeps a single row for each CDR3 protein, giving no DNA. This sample's table has over 350,000 distinct CDR3 sequences. Sequenced material: blood. The rearrangement joins TRBV11-1 to TRBJ2-2; the TCRdb D gene call, TRBD1, has no DNA to confirm it. The TCR sequence derives from a human donor with ulcerative colitis or Crohn's disease, or a healthy co-twin of an affected twin (not recorded which). This CDR3 reads CASSLGPDTYPNTGELFF.